Presented here are 14 T cell receptor beta chains from one specimen sequenced in a study of human T cells and chemical hapten exposure. Time point given: healthy volunteer bleed at 2 weeks. The authors extracted total RNA from unfractionated whole blood. TCRdb reprocessed the RACE reads with MiXCR, giving one entry per CDR3 protein. Seen here are about 130,000 distinct CDR3 sequences, around 8.3% observed once, and the top ten hold 1.5% to 2%. The sequenced material came from whole blood. Receptors originate from a male donor in good health. Some clones in this sample may be carry-over from other donors' samples.

This clonotype was found a few times. This chain connects TRBV5-1 to TRBJ2-7, with TRBD1 matching 8 bases. Germline trimming cut 1 base from V and 1 base from J; bases unmatched to any gene: 4. Germline V gives CDR1 SGHRS, CDR2 YFSETQ. The CDR3 consists of 15 residues. CDR3 region: CASSLYGQGSYEQYF. Written as DNA, the CDR3 is TGCGCCAGCAGCTTGTACGGACAGGGTTCCTACGAGCAGTACTTC.

This clonotype was seen ten or more times. The chain is built from TRBV5-1 and TRBJ2-1, with TRBD1 as a possible D gene (6 bases). Trimming removed 4 bases from V and 10 bases from J, with 15 bases in between. This CDR3 is 13 amino acids long. Germline values: CDR1 SGHRS, CDR2 YFSETQ. The CDR3 DNA is TGCGCCAGCAGCACCGGACAGTCCGAGGAGCAGTTCTTC. It yields the protein CASSTGQSEEQFF. Supplemented by reference TRBV5-1 and TRBJ2-1, the full variable domain reads KAGVTQTPRYLIKTRGQQVTLSCSPISGHRSVSWYQQTPGQGLQFLFEYFSETQRNKGNFPGRFSGRQFSNSRSEMNVSTLELGDSALYLCASSTGQSEEQFFGPGTRLTVL.

A note on this clonotype: A read error may explain this, as a much larger clone is one base away. The chain has TRBV14 and TRBJ2-7, with D hard to call. The CDR3 totals 14 residues. Trimming cost V 0 bases and J 4 bases, with 10 bases left between them. The germline V gene has CDR1 SGHDN and CDR2 FVKESK. The CDR3 region has the DNA TGTGCCAGCAGCCAAGAAACAGAAAGATACGAGCAGTACTTC. This gives the protein CASSQETERYEQYF.

The chain couples TRBV6-5 to TRBJ2-1; a weak D match, TRBD2 (6 bases). The germline V gene encodes CDR1 MNHEY and CDR2 SVGAGI. CDR3 length equals 16 residues. V dropped 0 bases and J dropped 1 base, with 10 bases sitting between them. As DNA, the CDR3 is TGTGCCAGCAGTTACTCGCGGGGTTGGTCCTACAATGAGCAGTTCTTC. This translates into CASSYSRGWSYNEQFF.

The chain is built from TRBV2 and TRBJ1-5; D not certain. Trimming removed 4 bases at V and 9 bases at J, with 7 bases between. Germline loops: CDR1 SNHLY, CDR2 FYNNEI. The CDR3 loop spans 11 amino acids. CDR3 sequence (DNA): TGTGCCAGCAGTGCAACCGGGCCCCAGCATTTT. Encoded protein: CASSATGPQHF.

This clonotype has ten or more counts. This chain links TRBV15 with TRBJ1-1, with D tentatively TRBD1 (6 bases). Germline V gives CDR1 LNHNV, CDR2 YYDKDF (reference sequence). V lost 1 base, J lost 7 bases, and 13 bases lay in between. The CDR3 is 14 residues long. The CDR3 nucleotides are TGTGCCACCAGCAGAGTGGGGGACACCCGTGAAGCTTTCTTT. Translating gives CATSRVGDTREAFF.

The chain carries TRBV4-3 and TRBJ1-1, with D unresolved. This CDR3 region has 13 residues. Trimming shortened V by 1 base and J by 2 bases, and 5 bases separated the two germline ends. CDR1 and CDR2 from the germline V gene are LGHNA and YSLEER. In DNA form, the CDR3 reads TGCGCCAGCAGCCAAGTGGAAAACACTGAAGCTTTCTTT. The encoded protein is CASSQVENTEAFF.

The chain links TRBV29-1 to TRBJ2-7; 8 nucleotides agree with TRBD1. This CDR3 spans 15 amino acids. The ends lost 3 bases at V and 2 bases at J; junction bases unmatched: 9. From germline, CDR1 is SQVTM and CDR2 ANQGSEA. The CDR3 DNA is TGCAGCGTTGAGATGCGGACAGGGTTCACCTACGAGCAGTACTTC. Translated: CSVEMRTGFTYEQYF.

The rearrangement joins TRBV7-9 to TRBJ2-7; 8 nucleotides match TRBD1. Germline CDR1 SEHNR, CDR2 FQNEAQ (reference sequence). V was clipped by 3 bases and J by 1 base; unmatched bases: 5. The CDR3 consists of 15 residues. The CDR3 region has the DNA TGTGCCAGCAGCTTTAGACAGGGGTCGTCCTACGAGCAGTACTTC. Residues: CASSFRQGSSYEQYF.

This sequence joins TRBV4-3 and TRBJ1-2; a weak D match, TRBD1 (6 bases). CDR3 length: 14 residues. Trimming removed 0 bases at V and 8 bases at J, with 13 bases between. The germline V gene encodes CDR1 LGHNA and CDR2 YSLEER. In DNA form, the CDR3 reads TGCGCCAGCAGCCAAGATCGGGGGGGGCGAGGCTACACCTTC. It translates to CASSQDRGGRGYTF.

This clonotype appeared many times. This chain links TRBV20-1 with TRBJ1-5, with D perhaps TRBD1 (6 bases). Germline assignment: CDR1 DFQATT and CDR2 SNEGSKA (reference sequence). Trimming pared 5 bases from V and 0 bases from J, leaving 11 bases between. The CDR3 has 14 residues. CDR3 DNA: TGCAGTGCTGAGGACAGAAATAGCAATCAGCCCCAGCATTTT. This gives the protein CSAEDRNSNQPQHF.

This clonotype was picked up many times. This sequence joins TRBV19 and TRBJ2-1; D gene uncertain. CDR3 size: 9 residues. The germline CDR1 and CDR2 sequences are LNHDA and SQIVND (reference sequence). V shed 11 bases and J shed 8 bases, with 7 bases lying between them. CDR3 sequence (DNA): TGTGCCGGCAGATATGAGCAGTTCTTC. It yields the protein CAGRYEQFF.

The CDR3 here is CASRGRTGGDTEAFF. The DNA of the CDR3 is TGTGCCAGCAGAGGCCGGACAGGGGGAGACACTGAAGCTTTCTTT. The chain combines TRBV6-2 or TRBV6-3 with TRBJ1-1, with TRBD1 matching over 10 bases. Germline values: CDR1 MNHEY, CDR2 SVGEGT. This CDR3 comprises 15 residues. V was clipped by 6 bases and J by 3 bases; unmatched bases: 7.

This clonotype appeared many times. The chain couples TRBV29-1 to TRBJ1-2; D not resolved. The germline CDR1 and CDR2 sequences are SQVTM and ANQGSEA. The length of the CDR3 is 13 residues. Trimming took 3 bases from V and 4 from J, leaving 12 bases between them. The CDR3, as DNA: TGCAGCGTTGAGGGTAGGGAGGCCTATGGCTACACCTTC. Its protein is CSVEGREAYGYTF. The full variable domain, its missing parts supplied by reference TRBV29-1 and TRBJ1-2, is SAVISQKPSRDICQRGTSLTIQCQVDSQVTMMFWYRQQPGQSLTLIATANQGSEATYESGFVIDKFPISRPNLTFSTLTVSNMSPEDSSIYLCSVEGREAYGYTFGSGTRLTVV.